This T cell receptor beta chain is drawn from a study of memory CD4+ T cells and cytomegalovirus serostatus. Whole-study context: Of the healthy Belgian adults, several were CMV seropositive and about 24 seronegative.

This clone has a handful of counts. Single viable CD3+CD4+CD8-CD45RO+ cells were sorted as the memory CD4+ T cells. Data came from immunoSEQ multiplex PCR; TCRdb stores just in-frame clones and leaves some out. Altogether 20,000 to 30,000 clones are present, over 70% being singletons, with the ten largest covering 0.95% to 1.1%. The germline gives CDR1 LNHNV, CDR2 YYDKDF (reference sequence). The CDR3 is 12 residues long. V was pared by 6 bases and J by 3 bases, with 8 bases between. The clonotype originates from an adult in good health and CMV-seronegative. The material sequenced was memory CD4+ T cells from blood. V usage is TRBV15 and J usage is TRBJ1-1, with unresolved D. CDR3 DNA: TGTGCCACCAGTGTGGGGTACACTGAAGCTTTCTTT. As protein: CATSVGYTEAFF.